The 26 T cell receptor beta chains below were found in one sample sequenced in a study of control samples from healthy donors and cancer patients. Using immunoSEQ multiplex PCR, the repertoire was profiled, and TCRdb retains in-frame clones only, with some absent. Counted here are some 130,000 clones, more than 85% occurring once; the ten biggest clones make up 8% to 9.5%. Sequenced: blood. Receptors were obtained from a woman aged 25 to 39 in good health.

The CDR3 DNA reads TGTGCCAGCAGTTTCGGGGTCGGGGAAAAACTGTTTTTT. This encodes CASSFGVGEKLFF. The V gene is TRBV12-3 or TRBV12-4, the J gene TRBJ1-4, with D unclear. V was cut by 3 bases and J by 8 bases, with 10 bases left in between. CDR3 length: 13 residues.

V usage is TRBV30 and J usage is TRBJ2-1; D might be TRBD2 (5 bases). This CDR3 contains 14 residues. Germline values: CDR1 GTSNPN, CDR2 SVGIG (reference sequence). The V end lost 3 bases, the J end lost 1 base, and 10 bases lay between the germline ends. CDR3 coding DNA: TGTGCCTGGAGGCAAGACTATTCCTACAATGAGCAGTTCTTC. Its translation: CAWRQDYSYNEQFF.

This chain uses TRBV19 with TRBJ2-3; either TRBD1 or TRBD2 may fit D (6 bases each). Germline CDR1 and CDR2: LNHDA and SQIVND (reference sequence). The CDR3 runs 13 residues. The V end lost 9 bases, the J end lost 2 bases, and 12 bases lay between the germline ends. CDR3 sequence: CASSPGATDTQYF. The DNA for the CDR3 is TGTGCCAGCAGCCCGGGGGCCACAGATACGCAGTATTTT.

This chain joins TRBV3-1 (or the pseudogene TRBV3-2) and TRBJ2-2; tentative D call: TRBD2 (6 bases). Germline lookup yields CDR1 LGHDT and CDR2 YNNKEL (reference sequence). The CDR3 covers 14 residues. Trimming cost V 7 bases and J 3 bases, with 12 bases left between them. CDR3 DNA sequence: TGTGCCAGCACCGGACTATCCCACACCGGGGAGCTGTTTTTT. Protein: CASTGLSHTGELFF.

The rearrangement uses TRBV3-1 (or the pseudogene TRBV3-2) and TRBJ1-1; TRBD1 might be the D (5 bases). V was pared by 2 bases and J by 1 base, with 8 bases between. Germline CDR1 is LGHDT and CDR2 is YNNKEL (reference sequence). This CDR3 region has 14 residues. CDR3 bases: TGTGCCAGCAGCCAAAGTGGACAGAACACTGAAGCTTTCTTT. Translation gives CASSQSGQNTEAFF.

The rearrangement uses TRBV2 and TRBJ2-1; 9 positions match TRBD2. This CDR3 has 14 amino acids. Germline CDR1 and CDR2: SNHLY and FYNNEI. V dropped 7 bases and J dropped 7; count of bases not matched to a gene: 8. The CDR3 nucleotides read TGTGCCAGCAAATGGCTAGCGGGACAGAATGAGCAGTTCTTC. Amino acid sequence: CASKWLAGQNEQFF. Full variable domain (outside the CDR3, taken from reference TRBV2 and TRBJ2-1): EPEVTQTPSHQVTQMGQEVILRCVPISNHLYFYWYRQILGQKVEFLVSFYNNEISEKSEIFDDQFSVERPDGSNFTLKIRSTKLEDSAMYFCASKWLAGQNEQFFGPGTRLTVL.

This chain connects TRBV3-1 (or the pseudogene TRBV3-2) to TRBJ1-2; D unresolved. Germline CDR1 LGHDT, CDR2 YNNKEL (reference sequence). This CDR3 comprises 14 residues. V was clipped by 0 bases and J by 4 bases, with 9 bases between them. This chain's CDR3 is CASSQETPIYGYTF. CDR3 nucleotides: TGTGCCAGCAGCCAAGAAACACCAATCTATGGCTACACCTTC.

This chain uses TRBV6-6 with TRBJ1-2; D gene uncertain. V shed 10 bases and J shed 7 bases, with 19 bases lying between them. This CDR3 spans 13 amino acids. Per the germline V gene, CDR1 is MNHNY and CDR2 is SVGAGI (reference sequence). The CDR3, as DNA: TGTGCCACCTATAACCCCTTAAACGGTGGCTACACCTTC. This gives the protein CATYNPLNGGYTF.

Written as DNA, the CDR3 is TGTGCCAGCAGCTCACAGGGGGCTAATTCACCCCTCCACTTT. It is translated as CASSSQGANSPLHF. This chain joins TRBV7-9 and TRBJ1-6; TRBD1 aligns across 9 bases. Germline V CDR1 and CDR2: SEHNR, FQNEAQ (reference sequence). Losses at the gene ends were 4 bases for V and 6 bases for J; bases not matched to a gene: 1. CDR3 length: 14 residues.

The chain couples TRBV21-1 to TRBJ1-2. TRBV21-1 is designated a pseudogene. The CDR3 covers 12 residues. The chain's CDR3 is CASSSPNYGYTF. The CDR3 DNA reads TGTGCCAGCAGCAGTCCTAACTATGGCTACACCTTC.

The CDR3 region is CASSMSSYNSPLHF. For the CDR3, the DNA is TGTGCCAGCTCTATGAGCTCCTATAATTCACCCCTCCACTTT. The V gene is TRBV6-4, the J gene TRBJ1-6; D not certain. The V and J ends lost 8 bases and 0 bases respectively, with 8 bases between them. Germline CDR1 MRHNA, CDR2 SNTAGT. The length of the CDR3 is 14 residues.

This clone was seen only once. CDR3 nucleotides: TGTGCCAGCAGTCCAATTATTCCCACCGACAACAGGGCGGGTGGCTACACCTTC. Residues: CASSPIIPTDNRAGGYTF. The V and J genes are TRBV5-4 and TRBJ1-2; tentative D call: TRBD1 (6 bases). V was pared by 5 bases and J by 7 bases, with 30 bases between. This CDR3 comprises 18 residues. The germline gives CDR1 SGHNT, CDR2 YYREEE (reference sequence).

The rearrangement uses TRBV3-1 (or the pseudogene TRBV3-2) and TRBJ2-7; D is uncertain. CDR3 length: 12 residues. V lost 0 bases and J lost 7, with 7 bases in between. Germline CDR1 is LGHDT and CDR2 is YNNKEL (reference sequence). The CDR3 is CASSQDRLEQYF. In DNA, the CDR3 is TGTGCCAGCAGCCAAGATCGGCTAGAGCAGTACTTC.

V and J are TRBV5-4 and TRBJ2-1, with D maybe TRBD1 (5 bases). Germline CDR1 reads SGHNT; CDR2 reads YYREEE (reference sequence). V lost 4 bases, J lost 8 bases, and 22 bases lay in between. This CDR3 comprises 16 residues. As DNA, the CDR3 is TGTGCCAGCAGCCCCCCCGGGCAGGGCGTTCGGGATGAGCAGTTCTTC. It codes for CASSPPGQGVRDEQFF.

The rearrangement uses TRBV10-3 and TRBJ2-5; 7 bases line up with TRBD1. The ends lost 0 bases at V and 3 bases at J; junction bases unmatched: 13. The CDR3 totals 18 residues. Germline V CDR1 and CDR2: ENHRY, SYGVKD. The CDR3 nucleotides read TGTGCCATCAGTGAGTCGAAATTCCCTGGACAGGCCGAAGAGACCCAGTACTTC. Protein: CAISESKFPGQAEETQYF.

The genes are TRBV3-1 (or the pseudogene TRBV3-2) and TRBJ2-7; D is possibly TRBD2 (7 bases). V shed 4 bases and J shed 4 bases, with 17 bases lying between them. The CDR3 extends over 15 amino acids. Germline V CDR1 and CDR2: LGHDT, YNNKEL (reference sequence). CDR3 bases: TGTGCCAGCAGCCCGTGGGGGCGGGAGTATTACGAGCAGTACTTC. This translates into CASSPWGREYYEQYF.

The chain joins TRBV3-1 (or the pseudogene TRBV3-2) to TRBJ2-5; 11 bases align to TRBD2. V lost 0 bases and J lost 5; bases outside the gene matches: 14. This CDR3 contains 19 residues. Germline CDR1 and CDR2: LGHDT and YNNKEL (reference sequence). The CDR3 DNA reads TGTGCCAGCAGCCAAGATACCCCCGGGCTAGCGGGAGGCTCGGAGACCCAGTACTTC. The encoded protein is CASSQDTPGLAGGSETQYF.

This chain links TRBV6-1 with TRBJ1-2; 11 positions match TRBD1. The CDR3 is 16 residues long. Germline CDR1 reads MNHNS; CDR2 reads SASEGT. Trimming removed 4 bases from V and 2 bases from J; junction bases left unmatched: 6. The CDR3 loop is CASSAIGDRGNYGYTF. CDR3 nucleotide sequence: TGTGCCAGCAGTGCCATAGGGGACAGGGGGAACTATGGCTACACCTTC.

In this sample, this clone turned up once. The chain employs TRBV4-1 and TRBJ2-1; TRBD1 agrees at 10 bases. Germline assignment: CDR1 MGHRA and CDR2 YSYEKL. After removal of 0 bases from V and 6 bases from J, the junction contained 5 bases not matched to a gene. The CDR3 is made up of 16 amino acids. CDR3 nucleotide sequence: TGCGCCAGCAGCCAAGACTCCGGGACAGGGGTCAATGAGCAGTTCTTC. Residues: CASSQDSGTGVNEQFF.

The rearrangement joins TRBV7-8 to TRBJ2-7, with D perhaps TRBD1 (6 bases). Trimming shortened V by 1 base and J by 0 bases, and 7 bases separated the two germline ends. The V gene's germline CDR1 is SGHVS and CDR2 FQNEAQ. The length of the CDR3 is 14 residues. This CDR3 reads CASSLEGGSYEQYF. The CDR3, as DNA: TGTGCCAGCAGCTTAGAAGGGGGCTCCTACGAGCAGTACTTC.

The V and J genes are TRBV5-5 and TRBJ1-5; D is ambiguous. Per the germline V gene, CDR1 is SGHKS and CDR2 is YYEKEE (reference sequence). Trimming pared 4 bases from V and 1 base from J, leaving 12 bases between. The CDR3 has 15 amino acids. CDR3 region: CASSRSRTSNQPQHF. The DNA of the CDR3 is TGTGCCAGCAGCCGAAGCCGTACGAGCAATCAGCCCCAGCATTTT.

The chain uses TRBV5-4 and TRBJ2-4; weak D call: TRBD2 (6 bases). From germline, CDR1 is SGHNT and CDR2 YYREEE (reference sequence). Trimming pared 2 bases from V and 0 bases from J, leaving 6 bases between. The CDR3 is 14 residues long. CDR3 in DNA: TGTGCCAGCAGCTTAGCGGGAGCCAAAAACATTCAGTACTTC. Translated: CASSLAGAKNIQYF.

The chain recombines TRBV10-1 with TRBJ2-3; 10 bases agree with TRBD2. Germline V gene sequence: CDR1 WNHNN, CDR2 SYGVQD (reference sequence). The CDR3 contains 15 residues. V trimming: 4 bases; J trimming: 2 bases; junction bases outside the gene matches: 3. This CDR3 reads CASSVTSGPTDTQYF. CDR3 DNA: TGCGCCAGCAGTGTGACTAGCGGGCCCACAGATACGCAGTATTTT.

This clone has only one observation. The DNA of the CDR3 is TGTGCCAGTTCCCCGGGACAGCCCAATGAGCAGTTCTTC. Amino acid sequence: CASSPGQPNEQFF. V usage is TRBV6-4 and J usage is TRBJ2-1; 7 nucleotides line up with TRBD1. V lost 9 bases and J lost 6; bases outside the gene matches: 8. The CDR3 is 13 amino acids. CDR1 is MRHNA, CDR2 SNTAGT, per germline.

This chain uses TRBV19 with TRBJ1-5; D gene uncertain. V was clipped by 7 bases and J by 5 bases, with 12 bases between them. The CDR3 consists of 13 residues. The V gene's germline CDR1 is LNHDA and CDR2 SQIVND (reference sequence). The chain's CDR3 is CASTRRVDQPQHF. The CDR3 coding sequence is TGTGCCAGTACCCGGCGGGTGGATCAGCCCCAGCATTTT.

The genes are TRBV29-1 and TRBJ1-2; TRBD1 is a possible D gene (5 bases). The CDR3 has 13 residues. Germline CDR1 SQVTM, CDR2 ANQGSEA. V gave up 1 base and J gave up 8 bases, with 14 bases separating them. This chain's CDR3 is CSVEVTQGGGYTF. The DNA of the CDR3 is TGCAGCGTTGAAGTTACTCAGGGCGGAGGCTACACCTTC.